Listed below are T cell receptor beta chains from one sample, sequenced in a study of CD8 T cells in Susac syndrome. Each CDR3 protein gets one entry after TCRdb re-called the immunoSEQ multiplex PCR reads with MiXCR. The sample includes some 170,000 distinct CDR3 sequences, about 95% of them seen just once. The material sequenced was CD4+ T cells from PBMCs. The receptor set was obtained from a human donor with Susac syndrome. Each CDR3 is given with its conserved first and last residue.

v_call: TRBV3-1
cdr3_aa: CASSQVGVYGYTF

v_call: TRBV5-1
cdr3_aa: CASSLGDMEGETQYF

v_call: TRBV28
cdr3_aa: CASSLLVTGELFF

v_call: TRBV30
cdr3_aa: CAWRGTGGYGYTF

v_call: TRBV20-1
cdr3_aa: CSARDLSGRDPDTQYF

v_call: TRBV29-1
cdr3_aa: CSVELGASYEQYF

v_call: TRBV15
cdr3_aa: CATSTRTGMAEQYF

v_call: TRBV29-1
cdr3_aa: CSVAAGGAKGYTF

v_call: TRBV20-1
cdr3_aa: CSAANRDTNYGYTF

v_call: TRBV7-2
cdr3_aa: CASREGGQGLQPQHF

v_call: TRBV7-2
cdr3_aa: CASSPQGADDEQFF

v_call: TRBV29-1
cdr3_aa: CSGVTGYEAFF

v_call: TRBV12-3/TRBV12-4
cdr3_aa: CASMGGSYHTEAFF

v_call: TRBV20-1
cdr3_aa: CSATIGAGDEQFF

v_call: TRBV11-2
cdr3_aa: CASSLDLLAGVADTQYF

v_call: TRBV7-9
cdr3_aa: CASRRQAPGVNTEAFF

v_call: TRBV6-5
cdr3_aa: CASSYSIPGRSFTEAFF

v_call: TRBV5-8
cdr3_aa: CASSRQGDQPQHF

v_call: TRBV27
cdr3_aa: CASSPSGGASGEQFF

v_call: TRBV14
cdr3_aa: CASSSANLGELFF

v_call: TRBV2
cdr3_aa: CASSQPGTANQPQHF

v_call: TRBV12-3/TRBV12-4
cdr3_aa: CASSRPPANTEAFF

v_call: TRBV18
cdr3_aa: CASSPPDRGTETQYF

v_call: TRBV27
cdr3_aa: CASRGGPNQPQHF

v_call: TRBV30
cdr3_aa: CAWKKSGGMGLGYTF

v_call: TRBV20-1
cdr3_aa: CSARESSASSYNEQFF

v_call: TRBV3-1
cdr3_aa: CASSPPSYNEQFF

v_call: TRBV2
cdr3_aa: CASNLQGSSGNTIYF

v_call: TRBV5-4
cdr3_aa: CASSHQGTPYEQYF

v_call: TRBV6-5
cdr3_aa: CASTLSGGANVLTF

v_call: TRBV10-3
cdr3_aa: CAISDTTTGTDTQYF

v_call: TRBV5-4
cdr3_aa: CASSLKTGEETQYF

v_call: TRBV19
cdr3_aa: CASSQGGNQPQHF

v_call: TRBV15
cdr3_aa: CATSRDAAGLDTEAFF